A selection of T cell receptor delta chains follows, all from one sample in a study of gamma-delta chains in newborns, infants, children. TCRdb reprocessed the reads through CATT. The table lists approximately 5,900 delta-chain clones, about 2.5% of them singletons. The sample consisted of blood. These receptors were collected from a child who was a newborn, infant or young child, either healthy, febrile or measles-vaccinated (not recorded which). Each CDR3 is given with its conserved first and last residue. A D gene is named only where the DNA matches it firmly. Clone size is given for some rows only: seen once, a few or many times, or a class if the clone is expanded.

j_call: TRDJ3
d_call: TRDD3
v_call: TRDV2
cdr3_length: 20
clone_size: few
cdr3_aa: CACDTLLGDLSSWDTRQMFF
cdr3_nt: TGTGCCTGTGACACCCTACTGGGGGACCTAAGCTCCTGGGACACCCGACAGATGTTTTTC

j_call: TRDJ3
d_call: TRDD3
v_call: TRDV2
cdr3_length: 18
clone_size: large
cdr3_aa: CACDTAGGYSWDTRQMFF
cdr3_nt: TGTGCCTGTGACACCGCTGGGGGATACTCCTGGGACACCCGACAGATGTTTTTC

j_call: TRDJ3
d_call: TRDD3
v_call: TRDV2
cdr3_length: 21
clone_size: few
cdr3_aa: CACDTGNWGIPSSWDTRQMFF
cdr3_nt: TGTGCCTGTGACACCGGGAACTGGGGGATACCAAGCTCCTGGGACACCCGACAGATGTTTTTC

j_call: TRDJ2
d_call: TRDD3
v_call: TRDV2
cdr3_length: 17
clone_size: medium-sized
cdr3_aa: CACDSLLGDVLTAQLFF
cdr3_nt: TGTGCCTGTGACTCGCTACTGGGGGATGTTTTGACAGCACAACTCTTCTTT

j_call: TRDJ2
d_call: NA
v_call: TRDV1
cdr3_length: 17
clone_size: NA
cdr3_aa: CALGEREGDPLTAQLFF
cdr3_nt: TGTGCTCTTGGGGAACGAGAGGGGGACCCTTTGACAGCACAACTCTTCTTT

j_call: TRDJ3
d_call: NA
v_call: TRDV2
cdr3_length: 19
clone_size: few
cdr3_aa: CACDTAVRAGPWDTRQMFF
cdr3_nt: TGTGCCTGTGACACCGCCGTACGGGCTGGGCCCTGGGACACCCGACAGATGTTTTTC

j_call: TRDJ2
d_call: TRDD3
v_call: TRDV2
cdr3_length: 17
clone_size: few
cdr3_aa: CACDTVLGASLTAQLFF
cdr3_nt: TGTGCCTGTGACACCGTACTGGGGGCCTCTTTGACAGCACAACTCTTCTTT

j_call: TRDJ1
d_call: TRDD3
v_call: TRDV2
cdr3_length: 16
clone_size: NA
cdr3_aa: CACDALGDTHPDKLIF
cdr3_nt: TGTGCCTGTGACGCCCTGGGGGATACGCACCCCGATAAACTCATCTTT

j_call: TRDJ3
d_call: NA
v_call: TRDV2
cdr3_length: 19
clone_size: few
cdr3_aa: CACDAVGLPSSWDTRQMFF
cdr3_nt: TGTGCCTGTGACGCCGTGGGGCTACCGAGCTCCTGGGACACCCGACAGATGTTTTTC

j_call: TRDJ3
d_call: TRDD3
v_call: TRDV2
cdr3_length: 18
clone_size: NA
cdr3_aa: CACDTGWGITWDTRQMFF
cdr3_nt: TGTGCCTGTGACACCGGCTGGGGGATAACCTGGGACACCCGACAGATGTTTTTC

j_call: TRDJ2
d_call: TRDD3
v_call: TRDV1
cdr3_length: 21
clone_size: NA
cdr3_aa: CALGEKSLSPGGRALTAQLFF
cdr3_nt: TGTGCTCTTGGGGAAAAGTCCTTATCTCCTGGGGGACGGGCTTTGACAGCACAACTCTTCTTT

j_call: TRDJ3
d_call: NA
v_call: TRDV2
cdr3_length: 19
clone_size: NA
cdr3_aa: CACDAVGDASSWDTRQMFF
cdr3_nt: TGTGCCTGTGACGCGGTAGGGGATGCGAGCTCCTGGGACACCCGACAGATGTTTTTC

j_call: TRDJ2
d_call: TRDD3
v_call: TRDV2
cdr3_length: 17
clone_size: medium-sized
cdr3_aa: CACDVLGDNRETAQLFF
cdr3_nt: TGTGCCTGTGACGTACTGGGGGATAATCGGGAGACAGCACAACTCTTCTTT

j_call: TRDJ1
d_call: TRDD3
v_call: TRDV2
cdr3_length: 19
clone_size: NA
cdr3_aa: CACDNVLGDTREYTDKLIF
cdr3_nt: TGTGCCTGTGACAACGTACTGGGGGATACACGCGAATACACCGATAAACTCATCTTT

j_call: TRDJ3
d_call: TRDD3
v_call: TRDV2
cdr3_length: 18
clone_size: NA
cdr3_aa: CACDTGGYSSRDTRQMFF
cdr3_nt: TGTGCCTGTGACACTGGGGGATATAGCTCCCGGGACACCCGACAGATGTTTTTC

j_call: TRDJ2
d_call: TRDD3
v_call: TRDV3
cdr3_length: 20
clone_size: NA
cdr3_aa: CASPGVTVGWGNRVTAQLFF
cdr3_nt: TGTGCCTCCCCCGGGGTGACGGTCGGGTGGGGGAATAGAGTGACAGCACAACTCTTCTTT

j_call: TRDJ3
d_call: NA
v_call: TRDV2
cdr3_length: 17
clone_size: NA
cdr3_aa: CACDTGWASWDTRQMFF
cdr3_nt: TGTGCCTGTGACACCGGCTGGGCCTCCTGGGACACCCGACAGATGTTTTTC

j_call: TRDJ3
d_call: NA
v_call: TRDV2
cdr3_length: 20
clone_size: NA
cdr3_aa: CACDTLDAYGGPWDTRQMFF
cdr3_nt: TGTGCCTGTGACACCCTTGACGCATACGGGGGACCCTGGGACACCCGACAGATGTTTTTC

j_call: TRDJ3
d_call: TRDD3
v_call: TRDV2
cdr3_length: 21
clone_size: few
cdr3_aa: CACDTVLGYTRVTWDTRQMFF
cdr3_nt: TGTGCCTGTGACACCGTACTGGGGTATACGCGGGTAACCTGGGACACCCGACAGATGTTTTTC

j_call: TRDJ3
d_call: TRDD3
v_call: TRDV2
cdr3_length: 21
clone_size: medium-sized
cdr3_aa: CACDTGDWGIPSSWDTRQMFF
cdr3_nt: TGTGCCTGTGACACCGGCGACTGGGGGATACCAAGCTCCTGGGACACCCGACAGATGTTTTTC

j_call: TRDJ1
d_call: TRDD3
v_call: TRDV2
cdr3_length: 17
clone_size: few
cdr3_aa: CACDSLGDTPYTDKLIF
cdr3_nt: TGTGCCTGCGACTCTCTGGGGGATACCCCGTACACCGATAAACTCATCTTT

j_call: TRDJ2
d_call: NA
v_call: TRDV1
cdr3_length: 18
clone_size: NA
cdr3_aa: CALGEKSLRPGLTAQLFF
cdr3_nt: TGTGCCCTTGGGGAAAAATCCCTACGCCCGGGCTTGACAGCACAACTCTTCTTT

j_call: TRDJ2
d_call: NA
v_call: TRDV2
cdr3_length: 14
clone_size: medium-sized
cdr3_aa: CACDLMGGTAQLFF
cdr3_nt: TGTGCCTGTGACTTAATGGGGGGGACAGCACAACTCTTCTTT

j_call: TRDJ3
d_call: TRDD3
v_call: TRDV2
cdr3_length: 17
clone_size: medium-sized
cdr3_aa: CACDTVGDSWDTRQMFF
cdr3_nt: TGTGCCTGTGACACCGTGGGGGACTCCTGGGACACCCGACAGATGTTTTTC

j_call: TRDJ3
d_call: NA
v_call: TRDV2
cdr3_length: 19
clone_size: few
cdr3_aa: CACETVVLRSSWDTRQMFF
cdr3_nt: TGTGCCTGTGAAACCGTGGTACTGCGGAGCTCCTGGGACACCCGACAGATGTTTTTC

j_call: TRDJ3
d_call: TRDD3
v_call: TRDV2
cdr3_length: 20
clone_size: NA
cdr3_aa: CACDTVLGMHSSWDTRQMFF
cdr3_nt: TGCGCCTGTGACACCGTACTGGGGATGCACAGCTCCTGGGACACCCGACAGATGTTTTTC

j_call: TRDJ3
d_call: TRDD3
v_call: TRDV2
cdr3_length: 21
clone_size: NA
cdr3_aa: CACDTVLGDPLLSWDTQQMFF
cdr3_nt: TGTGCCTGTGACACCGTACTGGGGGATCCCCTACTCTCCTGGGACACCCAACAGATGTTTTTC

j_call: TRDJ1
d_call: NA
v_call: TRDV2
cdr3_length: 14
clone_size: medium-sized
cdr3_aa: CACDTWGSTDKLIF
cdr3_nt: TGTGCCTGTGACACCTGGGGATCCACCGATAAACTCATCTTT

j_call: TRDJ3
d_call: TRDD3
v_call: TRDV2
cdr3_length: 20
clone_size: medium-sized
cdr3_aa: CACDTVGTGGYSWDTRQMFF
cdr3_nt: TGTGCCTGTGACACCGTTGGGACTGGGGGATACTCCTGGGACACCCGACAGATGTTTTTC